This is a list of T cell receptor beta chains from one sample in a study of cytomegalovirus exposure and HLA in healthy donors. Measured with immunoSEQ multiplex PCR; TCRdb has only the in-frame clones, and not every one. The sample includes 140,000 to 150,000 clones, 76% of them seen just once. The sample comprised PBMCs. All receptors come from a man between 35 and 55 years old in good health and CMV-seronegative. CDR3s include the opening cysteine and the closing phenylalanine or tryptophan. A D gene is named only where the DNA matches it firmly. Clone size is shown for a subset of rows, as once, few, many or a class of expanded clone.

d_call clone_size j_call v_call cdr3_nt cdr3_aa
TRBD1 . TRBJ1-1 TRBV28 TGTGCCAGCAGTTCTGCTAAATGGGACAGCAGACAGACAATGAACACTGAAGCTTTCTTT CASSSAKWDSRQTMNTEAFF
TRBD2 once TRBJ2-1 TRBV12-5 TGTGCTAGTGGTTTAGGACTAGCGGGATTTAATGAGCAGTTCTTC CASGLGLAGFNEQFF
. once TRBJ2-5 TRBV2 TGTGCCAGCAGCGCCGACGAGAAGACAGCAGAGCACCAAGAGACCCAGTACTTC CASSADEKTAEHQETQYF
TRBD1 few TRBJ2-7 TRBV28 TGTGCCAGCAGTTATCTACAGGGGGGCTCCTACGAGCAGTACTTC CASSYLQGGSYEQYF
. . TRBJ2-1 TRBV9 TGTGCCAGCAGCGTAGAATCAGGCAGCAATGAGCAGTTCTTC CASSVESGSNEQFF
TRBD1 few TRBJ2-1 TRBV29-1 TGCAGCGCCACCGGGACAGGGGTGTCGTCCGGGCAGTTCTTC CSATGTGVSSGQFF
TRBD2 . TRBJ2-5 TRBV7-2 TGTGCCAGCAGCATGACTAGCGGACAAGAGACCCAGTACTTC CASSMTSGQETQYF
TRBD1 . TRBJ1-1 TRBV6-1 TGTGCCAGCAGTGAACTGGGACAGGGGAACACTGAAGCTTTCTTT CASSELGQGNTEAFF
TRBD2 . TRBJ2-1 TRBV11-2 TGTGCCAGCAGAGGACTAGCGGGGGAGTACAATGAGCAGTTCTTC CASRGLAGEYNEQFF
. . TRBJ2-7 TRBV6-1 TGTGCCAGCAGGGGGGGACAGTCTGCGTACGAGCAGTACTTC CASRGGQSAYEQYF
TRBD1 . TRBJ1-1 TRBV19 TGTGCCAGTAATCGAGACAGGGTGAACACTGAAGCTTTCTTT CASNRDRVNTEAFF
. . TRBJ2-3 TRBV19 TGTGCCAGTAGTATCGAGGGGGGGCCAGATACGCAGTATTTT CASSIEGGPDTQYF
TRBD2 . TRBJ2-7 TRBV7-9 TGTGCCAGCAGCCTTACTCCGGGAGGTCCCAGAGCTGGGTTCTACGAGCAGTACTTC CASSLTPGGPRAGFYEQYF
TRBD2 . TRBJ2-5 TRBV28 TGTGCCAGCAGTTTCAGGGCTAGCGGGACGACCCCTGAGACCCAGTACTTC CASSFRASGTTPETQYF
. . TRBJ1-1 TRBV28 TGTGCCAGCAGCCCGTCGGGGACTGAAGCTTTCTTT CASSPSGTEAFF
. . TRBJ2-1 TRBV6-6 TGTGCCAGCAGAGCCGCGGGGGCAGGGGCCAATGAGCAGTTCTTC CASRAAGAGANEQFF
TRBD1 . TRBJ2-7 TRBV7-2 TGTGCCAGCAGCTTAGCGGGACAGGGGATCCGTAAACTCTACTACGAGCAGTACTTC CASSLAGQGIRKLYYEQYF
TRBD2 . TRBJ2-7 TRBV19 TGTGCCAGTAGTCCCCGGGGGAGGGAAGGTTACGAGCAGTACTTC CASSPRGREGYEQYF
. . TRBJ2-7 TRBV30 TGTGCCTGGAGCGGCAGGGCCCACTACGAGCAGTACTTC CAWSGRAHYEQYF
. . TRBJ2-7 TRBV7-9 TGTGCCGGCAGCTACGATGCACTCGGTAGCTCCTACGAGCAGTATTTC CAGSYDALGSSYEQYF
. . TRBJ2-1 TRBV15 TGTGCCACCAGCTCCAAGAGGGGACTTATAACAAATGAGCAGTTCTTC CATSSKRGLITNEQFF
. . TRBJ2-5 TRBV6-1 TGTGCCAGCAGTCCTGACAGGATTCAGGAGCAGTACTTC CASSPDRIQEQYF
. . TRBJ2-1 TRBV7-9 TGTGCCAGCAGCCCCCCTCCGGGCCAGGAGGGTTACAATGAGCAGTTCTTC CASSPPPGQEGYNEQFF
TRBD2 once TRBJ2-7 TRBV28 TGTGCCAGCAGGGTGACTAGCGGGAGGTCCTACGAGCAGTACTTC CASRVTSGRSYEQYF
. . TRBJ2-7 TRBV7-9 TGTGCCAGCAGCTCAGGGGTTATCGACGAGCAGTACTTC CASSSGVIDEQYF
TRBD1 . TRBJ2-3 TRBV5-1 TGCGCCAGCAGCCCGGACTCGAATAGGGACAGGGGGCGCCCAGATACGCAGTATTTT CASSPDSNRDRGRPDTQYF
. . TRBJ2-1 TRBV6-6 TGTGCCGCCGGCCTAGGGAGGGGGGCCTACAATGAGCAGTTCTTC CAAGLGRGAYNEQFF
. . TRBJ2-7 TRBV7-9 TGTGCCAGCAGCGCCCAGGGTTATGAGCAGTACTTC CASSAQGYEQYF
TRBD1 . TRBJ1-2 TRBV7-6 TGTGCCAGCAGCAAAGGGACAGGGACCTATGGCTACACCTTC CASSKGTGTYGYTF
. . TRBJ1-2 TRBV27 TGTGCCAGCAGTTTATCCGGCTATGGCTACACCTTC CASSLSGYGYTF
TRBD2 . TRBJ2-3 TRBV6-5 TGTGCCAGCAGTCCGCTAGCGGGAGGGACAGATACGCAGTATTTT CASSPLAGGTDTQYF
TRBD2 . TRBJ2-3 TRBV4-1 TGCGCCAGCAGCCTATGGAAACTAGCGGGTAGCACAGATACGCAGTATTTT CASSLWKLAGSTDTQYF
TRBD1 few TRBJ1-1 TRBV4-2 TGTGCCAGCAGCCAAGGACAGGGGTTGAACACTGAAGCTTTCTTT CASSQGQGLNTEAFF
TRBD1 . TRBJ2-3 TRBV29-1 TGCAGCGTTGAGGGACAGGGGGCCACAGATACGCAGTATTTT CSVEGQGATDTQYF
. . TRBJ2-7 TRBV19 TGTGCCAGTAGTAAAGGGGATGCGAACTACGAGCAGTACTTC CASSKGDANYEQYF
TRBD2 . TRBJ2-7 TRBV10-1 TGCGCCAGCAGTGAACACGGGGGGGGTCGCTACGAGCAGTACTTC CASSEHGGGRYEQYF
TRBD1 . TRBJ2-7 TRBV28 TGTGCCAGCAGTCTACAGGGGCTATACGAGCAGTACTTC CASSLQGLYEQYF
TRBD2 . TRBJ2-7 TRBV6-1 TGTGCCAGCAGTGCACTAGCGGGAGGCCCGAGCTCCTACGAGCAGTACTTC CASSALAGGPSSYEQYF
. . TRBJ2-1 TRBV9 TGTGCCAGCAGCGTAGACCGGGTTGACTACAATGAGCAGTTCTTC CASSVDRVDYNEQFF
TRBD2 once TRBJ2-7 TRBV27 TGTGCCAGCAGTTTATGGGGGACTAGCGGGACCTACGAGCAGTACTTC CASSLWGTSGTYEQYF
TRBD1 . TRBJ1-2 TRBV6-5 TGTGCCAGCAGGACCGGGACAGATAACTATGGCTACACCTTC CASRTGTDNYGYTF
. . TRBJ1-5 TRBV4-2 TGTGCCAGCAGCCAAGGACAGCCATGGGGCAATCAGCCCCAGCATTTT CASSQGQPWGNQPQHF
. . TRBJ2-5 TRBV5-6 TGTGCCAGCAGCCCTGGAGGACGGAATCAAGAGACCCAGTACTTC CASSPGGRNQETQYF
. . TRBJ2-1 TRBV9 TGTGCCAGCAGCGTAGAGGGGTCCTACAATGAGCAGTTCTTC CASSVEGSYNEQFF
. . TRBJ2-7 TRBV9 TGTGCCAGCAGCGTAGGCGGAGATGGTTACGAGCAGTACTTC CASSVGGDGYEQYF
. . TRBJ2-6 TRBV5-6 TGTGCCAGCAGCTTGAGGAGCTCTGGGGCCAACGTCCTGACTTTC CASSLRSSGANVLTF
TRBD2 . TRBJ2-7 TRBV27 TGTGCCAGCGCTCCGACTAGCGGGATAAGTTTCGAGCAGTACTTC CASAPTSGISFEQYF
. . TRBJ1-6 TRBV28 TGTGCCAGCATGGCGGGGGGCTATAATTCACCCCTCCACTTT CASMAGGYNSPLHF
TRBD1 . TRBJ2-7 TRBV11-2 TGTGCCAGCAGCTTACAGGGGGCCTCCTACGAGCAGTACTTC CASSLQGASYEQYF
TRBD2 . TRBJ2-3 TRBV5-1 TGCGCCAGCAGCTTGAATGCCGGGACTAGCTCAGATACGCAGTATTTT CASSLNAGTSSDTQYF
. . TRBJ2-7 TRBV10-1 TGCGCCAGCAGTGAGAGGGAGTCAGGTGAGCAGTACTTC CASSERESGEQYF
TRBD1 few TRBJ2-7 TRBV19 TGTGCCAGTAGTATTTCGGGACAGGCAATTTACGAGCAGTACTTC CASSISGQAIYEQYF
TRBD2 . TRBJ2-5 TRBV30 TGTGCCTGGAGTGCAAGCCTCAGCGGGAGGGAGGTAGAGACCCAGTACTTC CAWSASLSGREVETQYF
. . TRBJ2-1 TRBV7-2 TGTGCCAGCAGCTACTTGGGGGGATACAATGAGCAGTTCTTC CASSYLGGYNEQFF
. . TRBJ2-5 TRBV5-1 TGCGCCAGCAGCCCGGTCTGGACACGCCAAGAGACCCAGTACTTC CASSPVWTRQETQYF